The clone carrying this TCR beta chain came up once. Its matching antigen is unknown. This sample was taken from a study of cytomegalovirus exposure and HLA in healthy donors. 60 Vbeta and 13 Jbeta primers were used in PCR. Sequencing used immunoSEQ multiplex PCR; TCRdb keeps in-frame clones, though not all of them. The sample holds approximately 180,000 clones, roughly 74% seen once. Study results and caveats: Presence/absence analysis assumed near-uniform sequencing depth across donors. Follow-up analysis found HLA locus-dependent TCR association rates, highest for DRB1 and lowest for HLA-C.

The V gene end was trimmed by 10 bases and the J gene end by 5 bases; junction bases not matched to a gene: 6. The CDR3 contains 14 residues. From germline, CDR1 is MRHNA and CDR2 SNTAGT. The receptor comes from a woman aged 25 to 39 in good health and CMV-seronegative. V and J are TRBV6-4 and TRBJ2-1; 12 bases are shared with TRBD2. Sequencing input: PBMCs. CDR3 protein: CATLAGGPHNEQFF. CDR3 in DNA: TGTGCCACCCTAGCGGGAGGGCCCCACAATGAGCAGTTCTTC.